The 11 T cell receptor beta chains in this list originate from one sample, sequenced in a study of cytomegalovirus exposure and HLA in healthy donors. Profiled with immunoSEQ multiplex PCR; TCRdb holds only in-frame clones, not every one. Altogether some 250,000 clones are present, about 90% being singletons, with the ten largest covering 0.3% to 0.4%. Sequencing used PBMCs. All receptors come from a woman aged 18-35 years in good health and CMV-seronegative.

This clone has only one observation. This chain joins TRBV4-2 and TRBJ1-1; D gene uncertain. The CDR3 has 13 residues. Trimming stripped 1 base from V and 2 bases from J, with 5 bases between. The germline V gene encodes CDR1 LGHNA and CDR2 YNFKEQ. The CDR3 region is CASSQGSNTEAFF. The CDR3 nucleotides are TGTGCCAGCAGCCAAGGGAGCAACACTGAAGCTTTCTTT.

V usage is TRBV29-1 and J usage is TRBJ1-2; 8 bases are a match to TRBD1. V shed 7 bases and J 5 bases; nucleotides not matched to a gene: 15. The CDR3 contains 15 residues. The germline V gene encodes CDR1 SQVTM and CDR2 ANQGSEA. The CDR3 DNA follows: TGCAGCGCTGGTCGAAGTGGGGGGACAGGATATGGCTACACCTTC. This codes for CSAGRSGGTGYGYTF.

The rearrangement joins TRBV6-5 to TRBJ1-1; 8 nucleotides align to TRBD1. The CDR3 is 13 residues long. V dropped 9 bases and J dropped 10; count of bases not matched to a gene: 13. Germline CDR1 MNHEY, CDR2 SVGAGI. The CDR3 protein is CASQGAKTGRAFF. DNA for the CDR3: TGTGCCAGTCAGGGGGCGAAGACGGGTAGAGCTTTCTTT.

The CDR3 DNA reads TGTGCCAGCACAGGGGGCACAGATACGCAGTATTTT. It translates to CASTGGTDTQYF. The rearrangement links TRBV6-5 to TRBJ2-3; the D gene is possibly TRBD1 (6 bases). The CDR3 totals 12 residues. The germline V gene encodes CDR1 MNHEY and CDR2 SVGAGI. V lost 7 bases and J lost 1, with 6 bases in between.

The V and J genes are TRBV7-9 and TRBJ1-5, with D maybe TRBD1 (5 bases). V dropped 2 bases and J dropped 5 bases, with 10 bases sitting between them. The germline gives CDR1 SEHNR, CDR2 FQNEAQ (reference sequence). This CDR3 has 14 amino acids. CDR3 DNA sequence: TGTGCCAGCAGCTTAACAGGAATCCATCAGCCCCAGCATTTT. This codes for CASSLTGIHQPQHF. The full variable domain, with the rest looked up from reference TRBV7-9 and TRBJ1-5, is DTGVSQNPRHKITKRGQNVTFRCDPISEHNRLYWYRQTLGQGPEFLTYFQNEAQLEKSRLLSDRFSAERPKGSFSTLEIQRTEQGDSAMYLCASSLTGIHQPQHFGDGTRLSIL.

The V call is TRBV4-1, the J call TRBJ1-1; D remains ambiguous. The CDR3 is 18 residues long. Germline CDR1 is MGHRA and CDR2 is YSYEKL. Trimming cost V 3 bases and J 5 bases, with 25 bases left between them. This CDR3 reads CASSHNSWEGMSRTEAFF. The CDR3 DNA reads TGCGCCAGCAGCCACAACAGTTGGGAGGGTATGAGCCGGACTGAAGCTTTCTTT.

The chain carries TRBV19 and TRBJ1-2, with unresolved D. The CDR3 is 15 amino acids. Looked up from germline, CDR1 is LNHDA and CDR2 is SQIVND (reference sequence). Deletions cut 5 bases from V and 0 bases from J, with 13 bases between. This chain's CDR3 is CASSLSDWANYGYTF. CDR3 DNA: TGTGCCAGTAGTTTATCGGACTGGGCTAACTATGGCTACACCTTC.

This chain connects TRBV27 to TRBJ2-2, with D possibly being TRBD2 (7 bases). V lost 7 bases and J 6 bases, leaving 15 bases between the germline ends. Germline V gives CDR1 MNHEY, CDR2 SMNVEV (reference sequence). The CDR3 has 14 residues. CDR3 DNA: TGTGCCAGCACCCTAAAGGGGGGGGCCGGGGAGCTGTTTTTT. As protein: CASTLKGGAGELFF.

The gene calls are TRBV5-6 and TRBJ1-6; D is unresolved. Trimming cost V 4 bases and J 0 bases, with 5 bases left between them. The germline CDR1 and CDR2 sequences are SGHDT and YYEEEE. CDR3 length: 14 residues. This CDR3 is CASSPGSYNSPLHF. CDR3 nucleotide sequence: TGTGCCAGCAGCCCCGGCTCCTATAATTCACCCCTCCACTTT.

V usage is TRBV11-2 and J usage is TRBJ2-6; TRBD2 is a possible D gene (8 bases). V lost 4 bases to trimming and J lost 2 bases, with 18 bases between them. The CDR3 contains 18 residues. Per the germline V gene, CDR1 is SGHAT and CDR2 is FQNNGV. As DNA, the CDR3 is TGTGCCAGCAGCTACCCTCGGGAGGGGGCCCCTGGGGCCAACGTCCTGACTTTC. Protein sequence: CASSYPREGAPGANVLTF.

This rearrangement joins TRBV28 to TRBJ2-7; TRBD2 agrees at 10 bases. Germline CDR1 is MDHEN and CDR2 is SYDVKM. The CDR3 loop spans 14 amino acids. V shed 2 bases, J shed 3 bases, and the junction held 1 base outside the gene matches. The CDR3 DNA follows: TGTGCCAGCAGTTTAATAGCGGGGGGCTACGAGCAGTACTTC. Its translation: CASSLIAGGYEQYF. Filled out from reference TRBV28 and TRBJ2-7, the complete variable domain reads DVKVTQSSRYLVKRTGEKVFLECVQDMDHENMFWYRQDPGLGLRLIYFSYDVKMKEKGDIPEGYSVSREKKERFSLILESASTNQTSMYLCASSLIAGGYEQYFGPGTRLTVT.